There are many counts of the clone carrying this T cell receptor beta chain. Its specificity is not known. RNA transcripts provided the source from which TCR beta CDR3 regions were amplified. Using the HTBI primer set, a first-round RT-PCR was run on the TCR CDR3. Using its own MiXCR run on the multiplex PCR reads, TCRdb lists one record per CDR3 protein. This sample has around 450,000 distinct CDR3 sequences; approximately 14% occur once, and the top ten carry around 7.3%. Stable Graves' hyperthyroidism denoted no ophthalmopathy progression over 18 months. The data were obtained in a study of T cells in Graves' hyperthyroidism and ophthalmopathy. With 3 bases removed from V and 5 bases from J, the gap between germline ends came to 8 bases. Germline loops: CDR1 KGHSH, CDR2 LQKENI. The CDR3 loop spans 13 amino acids. Whole-study findings and limits: Most thyroid clonotypes expanded above 0.001 appeared in blood too. Before onset, ophthalmopathy was predicted by the model a median around 6.2 months earlier.

The chain joins TRBV18 to TRBJ2-1; D not certain. The sequence was collected from a woman aged 18-29 years with Graves' hyperthyroidism. Sequencing was performed on blood. CDR3 nucleotides: TGTGCCAGCTCACCGGGTGTCCACAATGAGCAGTTCTTC. It encodes CASSPGVHNEQFF.